This passage covers 32 T cell receptor beta chains from one sample sequenced in a study of blood T cell repertoires in COVID-19. Data came from immunoSEQ multiplex PCR; TCRdb stores just in-frame clones and leaves some out. Of 100,000 to 150,000 clones in the sample, approximately 88% were seen once. The sample comprised peripheral blood. These receptors all stem from a man between 70 and 80 years old with active COVID-19.

The chain employs TRBV6-5 and TRBJ1-5, with 12 positions matching TRBD1. CDR1 is MNHEY, CDR2 SVGAGI, per germline. CDR3 size: 14 residues. The ends lost 7 bases at V and 6 bases at J; junction bases unmatched: 4. CDR3 in DNA: TGTGCCAGCACCGGGACAGGGGGCGGTCAGCCCCAGCATTTT. This codes for CASTGTGGGQPQHF.

The rearrangement joins TRBV29-1 to TRBJ1-2, with TRBD1 matching 8 bases. Germline V lookup: CDR1 SQVTM, CDR2 ANQGSEA. The CDR3 has 13 amino acids. After removal of 6 bases from V and 3 bases from J, the junction contained 6 bases not matched to a gene. The CDR3 DNA reads TGCAGCGTCGGACAGGGTCCCTACTATGGCTACACCTTC. This encodes CSVGQGPYYGYTF.

This clone was picked up one time. The chain has TRBV2 and TRBJ2-3, with a tentative D call TRBD1 (5 bases). CDR3 length: 14 residues. Per the germline V gene, CDR1 is SNHLY and CDR2 is FYNNEI. Trimming cost V 5 bases and J 5 bases, with 14 bases left between them. CDR3 loop: CASSRSREIDTQYF. The CDR3 coding sequence is TGTGCCAGCAGTAGGTCCAGGGAAATAGATACGCAGTATTTT.

The chain joins TRBV5-1 to TRBJ1-2, with 7 nucleotides matching TRBD1. The CDR3 extends over 13 amino acids. The junction had 6 bases not matched to a gene; V was cut back by 3 bases and J by 7 bases. Germline-derived CDR1 and CDR2 are SGHRS and YFSETQ. CDR3 loop: CASSYGQEGGYTF. CDR3 nucleotide sequence: TGCGCCAGCAGCTACGGACAGGAGGGTGGCTACACCTTC.

This chain connects TRBV2 to TRBJ2-7; 8 nucleotides match TRBD2. The junction had 7 bases not matched to a gene; V was cut back by 8 bases and J by 4 bases. CDR1 SNHLY and CDR2 FYNNEI come from the germline V gene. The CDR3 has 13 amino acids. The CDR3 here is CASLGTSKYEQYF. In nucleotides, the CDR3 is TGTGCCAGCCTCGGGACTAGTAAATACGAGCAGTACTTC.

V gene TRBV7-8 combines with J gene TRBJ2-7; D is perhaps TRBD2 (5 bases). The CDR3 consists of 13 residues. The V gene lost 5 bases and the J gene lost 0 bases, with 8 bases spanning the gap. Germline V gene lookup returns CDR1 SGHVS and CDR2 FQNEAQ. The CDR3 protein is CASSLSGSYEQYF. For the CDR3, the DNA is TGTGCCAGCAGCCTCAGCGGCTCCTACGAGCAGTACTTC. The complete variable domain, with remaining parts taken from reference TRBV7-8 and TRBJ2-7, reads GAGVSQSPRYKVAKRGQDVALRCDPISGHVSLFWYQQALGQGPEFLTYFQNEAQLDKSGLPSDRFFAERPEGSVSTLKIQRTQQEDSAVYLCASSLSGSYEQYFGPGTRLTVT.

This chain connects TRBV4-3 to TRBJ2-7, with D maybe TRBD2 (5 bases). The length of the CDR3 is 17 residues. Trimming pared 0 bases from V and 0 bases from J, leaving 15 bases between. Germline assignment: CDR1 LGHNA and CDR2 YSLEER. In nucleotides, the CDR3 is TGCGCCAGCAGCCAAGATCCGGCGGGCAGTTTCTCCTACGAGCAGTACTTC. Residues: CASSQDPAGSFSYEQYF.

The rearrangement joins TRBV5-1 to TRBJ2-6; possibly TRBD2 for D (6 bases). The germline gives CDR1 SGHRS, CDR2 YFSETQ. CDR3 length: 15 residues. V lost 10 bases, J lost 0 bases, and 14 bases lay in between. CDR3 bases: TGCGCCTCCCGGGAGTTCTTCTCTGGGGCCAACGTCCTGACTTTC. It is translated as CASREFFSGANVLTF.

A remark on this clone: Germline is not matched at one junction end, which may reflect a read error. The chain combines TRBV11-1 with TRBJ2-7; 9 nucleotides line up with TRBD2. There are 17 residues in the CDR3. CDR1 is SGHAT and CDR2 is FQDESV in the germline V gene (reference sequence). CDR3 loop: CASRLAEPGLAAYEQYF. In nucleotides, the CDR3 is TGTGCCAGCAGGTTAGCAGAGCCGGGACTAGCTGCGTACGAGCAGTACTTC. Drawing the rest from reference TRBV11-1 and TRBJ2-7, the complete variable domain is EAEVAQSPRYKITEKSQAVAFWCDPISGHATLYWYRQILGQGPELLVQFQDESVVDDSQLPKDRFSAERLKGVDSTLKIQPAELGDSAMYLCASRLAEPGLAAYEQYFGPGTRLTVT.

The chain recombines TRBV5-1 with TRBJ2-3; perhaps TRBD2 as D (6 bases). Trimming left V 5 bases short and J 5 bases short, with 15 bases between. The CDR3 contains 14 residues. Germline V gene sequence: CDR1 SGHRS, CDR2 YFSETQ. In DNA, the CDR3 is TGCGCCAGCAGGGAGGGGTTCCTCGGAGATACGCAGTATTTT. The encoded protein is CASREGFLGDTQYF.

The chain carries TRBV19 and TRBJ2-1; 9 bases match TRBD2. Unmatched junction bases numbered 4, after V lost 4 bases and J lost 3 bases. Germline V CDR1 and CDR2: LNHDA, SQIVND (reference sequence). The CDR3 consists of 15 residues. The CDR3 loop is CASSNSGSGYNEQFF. CDR3 nucleotides: TGTGCCAGTAGTAATAGCGGGAGCGGCTACAATGAGCAGTTCTTC.

This clone has more than one count but fewer than ten. At the DNA level, this CDR3 is encoded by other sequences in the same sample as well. The CDR3 DNA reads as TGTGCCAGCTCACCCCAGGGGGCCAACTATGGCTACACCTTC. Translating gives CASSPQGANYGYTF. The gene calls are TRBV18 and TRBJ1-2; 8 nucleotides agree with TRBD1. CDR1 is KGHSH and CDR2 is LQKENI in the germline V gene. Trimming cost V 3 bases and J 2 bases; bases outside gene matches: 2. There are 14 residues in the CDR3. The full variable domain, in which reference TRBV18 and TRBJ1-2 provide the parts outside the CDR3, is NAGVMQNPRHLVRRRGQEARLRCSPMKGHSHVYWYRQLPEEGLKFMVYLQKENIIDESGMPKERFSAEFPKEGPSILRIQQVVRGDSAAYFCASSPQGANYGYTFGSGTRLTVV.

The chain carries TRBV13 and TRBJ1-1; 9 bases map to TRBD1. The germline CDR1 and CDR2 sequences are PRHDT and FYEKMQ (reference sequence). V shed 10 bases, J shed 11 bases, and the junction held 14 bases outside the gene matches. The CDR3 runs 13 residues. As DNA, the CDR3 is TGTGCCACTACACTGGACAGGGGCGTTGGCGCTTTCTTT. It yields the protein CATTLDRGVGAFF.

This rearrangement joins TRBV18 to TRBJ1-1, with D tentatively TRBD1 (5 bases). The CDR3 extends over 14 amino acids. Germline V CDR1 and CDR2: KGHSH, LQKENI. V was trimmed by 4 bases and J by 13 bases, leaving 22 bases between them. CDR3 bases: TGTGCCAGCTCACGCGGACCGGGGGATTCGGTTGTTTTCTTT. It yields the protein CASSRGPGDSVVFF.

V and J are TRBV2 and TRBJ1-1, with D uncertain. In germline, CDR1 is SNHLY, CDR2 FYNNEI. The CDR3 consists of 11 residues. With 6 bases removed from V and 2 bases from J, the gap between germline ends came to 4 bases. The CDR3 DNA is TGTGCCAGCAGCCCAAACACTGAAGCTTTCTTT. Translating it yields CASSPNTEAFF. Complete variable domain (other parts from reference TRBV2 and TRBJ1-1): EPEVTQTPSHQVTQMGQEVILRCVPISNHLYFYWYRQILGQKVEFLVSFYNNEISEKSEIFDDQFSVERPDGSNFTLKIRSTKLEDSAMYFCASSPNTEAFFGQGTRLTVV.

The CDR3 loop reads CASSLESSYNEQFF. In DNA form, the CDR3 reads TGCGCCAGCAGCTTGGAGAGCTCCTACAATGAGCAGTTCTTC. The chain recombines TRBV5-1 with TRBJ2-1, with D uncertain. This CDR3 contains 14 residues. Germline V CDR1 and CDR2: SGHRS, YFSETQ. V lost 0 bases, J lost 0 bases, and 4 bases lay in between.

The chain links TRBV11-2 to TRBJ2-1, with 12 bases aligning to TRBD2. With V trimmed by 5 bases and J by 8 bases, 7 bases remained unmatched. CDR1 SGHAT and CDR2 FQNNGV come from the germline V gene. The CDR3 has 15 residues. The CDR3 region has the DNA TGTGCCAGCAGCCCACTAGCGGGAGGATCGGATGAGCAGTTCTTC. Translating gives CASSPLAGGSDEQFF.

This clone was seen just once. The J gene is TRBJ2-7, the V gene TRBV28; 7 positions agree with TRBD1. The CDR3 loop spans 14 amino acids. Looked up from germline, CDR1 is MDHEN and CDR2 is SYDVKM. V trimming: 11 bases; J trimming: 3 bases; junction bases outside the gene matches: 13. The CDR3 DNA reads as TGTGCCTCCACCCCCGGGACAGTCAGCTACGAGCAGTACTTC. Residues: CASTPGTVSYEQYF.

The chain joins TRBV7-2 to TRBJ2-1, with D unclear. The CDR3 length is 12 residues. Germline CDR1 reads SGHTA; CDR2 reads FQGNSA. Trimming stripped 5 bases from V and 6 bases from J, with 8 bases between. The CDR3 region has the DNA TGTGCCAGCAGCCCTCAGCGCAATGAGCAGTTCTTC. Translation gives CASSPQRNEQFF.

V and J are TRBV7-2 and TRBJ1-1, with 7 bases that match TRBD1. Trimming cost V 3 bases and J 6 bases; bases outside gene matches: 4. This CDR3 has 13 amino acids. Per germline, CDR1 SGHTA and CDR2 FQGNSA. The CDR3 sequence: CASSFSDRAEAFF. The DNA of the CDR3 is TGTGCCAGCAGCTTTTCTGACAGGGCTGAAGCTTTCTTT.

There are a few counts of this clone. CDR3 amino acids: CASSLEGGSWTGELFF. CDR3 DNA sequence: TGCGCCAGCAGCTTGGAGGGCGGGAGTTGGACCGGGGAGCTGTTTTTT. The genes are TRBV5-1 and TRBJ2-2, with 7 bases lining up with TRBD2. The CDR3 sequence is 16 residues long. The germline V gene has CDR1 SGHRS and CDR2 YFSETQ. V was clipped by 0 bases and J by 5 bases; unmatched bases: 7. Complete variable domain (other parts from reference TRBV5-1 and TRBJ2-2): KAGVTQTPRYLIKTRGQQVTLSCSPISGHRSVSWYQQTPGQGLQFLFEYFSETQRNKGNFPGRFSGRQFSNSRSEMNVSTLELGDSALYLCASSLEGGSWTGELFFGEGSRLTVL.

This chain joins TRBV18 and TRBJ2-7; tentatively, D is TRBD1 (6 bases). Germline CDR1 reads KGHSH; CDR2 reads LQKENI. This CDR3 is 14 amino acids long. V gave up 2 bases and J gave up 4 bases, with 12 bases separating them. The CDR3 DNA reads TGTGCCAGCTCACCAAGGACAGAAAATTACGAGCAGTACTTC. This encodes CASSPRTENYEQYF. The full variable domain, rest sourced from reference TRBV18 and TRBJ2-7, is NAGVMQNPRHLVRRRGQEARLRCSPMKGHSHVYWYRQLPEEGLKFMVYLQKENIIDESGMPKERFSAEFPKEGPSILRIQQVVRGDSAAYFCASSPRTENYEQYFGPGTRLTVT.

The rearrangement uses TRBV9 and TRBJ1-1, with 9 nucleotides matching TRBD1. Trimming cost V 3 bases and J 0 bases; bases outside gene matches: 9. CDR1 and CDR2 from the germline V gene are SGDLS and YYNGEE. The CDR3 is made up of 17 amino acids. Written as DNA, the CDR3 is TGTGCCAGCAGCGCTTCCCGGGACAGGGTTTTGAACACTGAAGCTTTCTTT. It codes for CASSASRDRVLNTEAFF.

This clone came up many times. This chain joins TRBV21-1 and TRBJ2-7; TRBD1, the table's D call, was not compared with the DNA. TRBV21-1 is recorded as a pseudogene. This CDR3 spans 16 amino acids. CDR3 in amino acids: CASSTETGGFSYEQYF. The CDR3 bases are TGTGCCAGCAGCACCGAGACAGGGGGCTTCTCCTACGAGCAGTACTTC.

The chain employs TRBV3-1 (or the pseudogene TRBV3-2) and TRBJ1-5; TRBD1 matches 8 bases. From germline, CDR1 is LGHDT and CDR2 YNNKEL (reference sequence). The J segment lost 4 bases and the V segment lost 2 bases, leaving 4 bases of the junction unmatched. The CDR3 length is 15 residues. DNA of the CDR3: TGTGCCAGCAGCCAAACGACAGGGGTAAATCAGCCCCAGCATTTT. The encoded protein is CASSQTTGVNQPQHF.

The chain employs TRBV7-3 and TRBJ2-1; 10 nucleotides align to TRBD1. CDR1 and CDR2 from the germline V gene are SGHTA and FQGTGA. The length of the CDR3 is 14 residues. V shed 6 bases, J shed 5 bases, and the junction held 4 bases outside the gene matches. For the CDR3, the DNA is TGTGCCAGCAGGCCCGGGACAGGGGACAATGAGCAGTTCTTC. This gives the protein CASRPGTGDNEQFF.

The genes are TRBV6-5 and TRBJ1-1; TRBD1 matches at 10 bases. This CDR3 is built from 14 residues. The V segment lost 6 bases and the J segment 7 bases; nucleotides outside the gene matches: 8. CDR1 is MNHEY and CDR2 is SVGAGI in the germline V gene. The CDR3: CASSADRGIGEAFF. Here the CDR3 DNA reads TGTGCCAGCAGCGCGGACAGGGGGATCGGTGAAGCTTTCTTT.

This clone appeared once. The rearrangement joins TRBV14 to TRBJ2-5, with 8 positions matching TRBD2. Unmatched junction bases numbered 6, after V lost 4 bases and J lost 2 bases. CDR1 is SGHDN and CDR2 is FVKESK in the germline V gene. The CDR3 has 15 amino acids. The CDR3 loop reads CASSRLAGRQETQYF. As DNA, the CDR3 is TGTGCCAGCAGCCGTTTAGCGGGACGACAAGAGACCCAGTACTTC. Full variable domain (missing parts from reference TRBV14 and TRBJ2-5): EAGVTQFPSHSVIEKGQTVTLRCDPISGHDNLYWYRRVMGKEIKFLLHFVKESKQDESGMPNNRFLAERTGGTYSTLKVQPAELEDSGVYFCASSRLAGRQETQYFGPGTRLLVL.

The sample holds one count of this clone. The V and J genes are TRBV28 and TRBJ2-7, with D unresolved. Trimming removed 4 bases at V and 3 bases at J, with 10 bases between. Germline lookup yields CDR1 MDHEN and CDR2 SYDVKM. The CDR3 is 13 amino acids. The DNA for the CDR3 is TGTGCCAGCAGTTCCCCCCCGGTCTACGAGCAGTACTTC. The encoded protein is CASSSPPVYEQYF.

This chain joins TRBV19 and TRBJ1-5; the D gene is possibly TRBD1 (5 bases). The V gene lost 4 bases and the J gene lost 4 bases, with 14 bases spanning the gap. This CDR3 is built from 15 residues. The germline V gene encodes CDR1 LNHDA and CDR2 SQIVND (reference sequence). The DNA for the CDR3 is TGTGCCAGTAGTACCGACAGTGCCCTAAATCAGCCCCAGCATTTT. This gives the protein CASSTDSALNQPQHF.

The CDR3 loop reads CASSLDSYNEQFF. For the CDR3, the DNA is TGTGCCAGCAGCCTGGACAGCTACAATGAGCAGTTCTTC. The chain is built from TRBV12-3 or TRBV12-4 and TRBJ2-1, with D perhaps TRBD1 (6 bases). CDR3 length equals 13 residues. Trimming shortened V by 6 bases and J by 3 bases, and 9 bases separated the two germline ends.

The chain has TRBV28 and TRBJ2-7; weak D call: TRBD1 (6 bases). V dropped 4 bases and J dropped 0 bases, with 16 bases sitting between them. This CDR3 has 16 residues. Germline V gene sequence: CDR1 MDHEN, CDR2 SYDVKM. The CDR3 here is CASSSSMGASSYEQYF. In DNA, the CDR3 is TGTGCCAGCAGTTCATCTATGGGGGCGAGCTCCTACGAGCAGTACTTC.